Listed below are T cell receptor beta chains from one sample, sequenced in a study of vaccination effects on CD4 cells after COVID-19. Here immunoSEQ multiplex PCR was the method, and the copy in TCRdb shows in-frame clones only, minus some. Of approximately 74,000 clones listed, under 85% are singletons. For these TCRs, the target antigens are not known. The sample was CD4+ T cells from PBMCs cultured with HCoV-OC43 spike peptides, taken after COVID-19 vaccination. These receptors originate from a human donor who received a COVID-19 vaccine. CDR3s leave out the opening cysteine and the closing phenylalanine or tryptophan. D genes are given only for firm matches.

TRBV10-3	12	TRBD2	TRBJ2-5	AISELLAGETQY
TRBV24-1	10	.	TRBJ2-2	ATSHNPGELF
TRBV9	13	.	TRBJ2-3	ASSVDAGSTDTQY
TRBV7-2	12	.	TRBJ2-3	ASSFFGLGDTQY
TRBV6-6	12	.	TRBJ1-5	ASSDSYSNQPQH
TRBV5-4	14	.	TRBJ1-3	ASSVRGILSGNTIY
TRBV10-2	13	TRBD1	TRBJ1-2	ASSGTGYINYGYT
TRBV10-3	13	.	TRBJ2-2	AISELSFNTGELF
TRBV6-5	9	.	TRBJ1-2	ASGRNYGYT
TRBV6-5	13	.	TRBJ1-4	ASQSLGARREKLF